The clone carrying this T cell receptor (beta chain) was observed a few times. Its antigen is as yet unknown. V gave up 5 bases and J gave up 1 base, with 8 bases separating them. Germline V gene lookup returns CDR1 SGHAT and CDR2 FQNNGV. The CDR3 length is 14 residues. CDR3-region Arm-PCR and iRepertoire HTBI primers produced the TCR beta libraries. TCRdb reanalysed the multiplex PCR reads using MiXCR and keeps one entry per CDR3 protein. The sample includes 700,000 or so distinct CDR3 sequences, about 32% of them seen just once. This sample stems from a study of regulatory T cells in long-lasting Graves disease. Background on the study: Persistence in Graves' disease denoted antithyroid drug use beyond 5 years alongside positive TSH receptor antibodies.

The study's findings and limits: Lower TCR diversity was seen in persistent Graves' patients than in newly diagnosed ones.

The time point: persistent/refractory GD, antithyroid drugs over 5 years with positive TRAb. The TCR library was prepared using RNA isolated from PBMCs. This chain joins TRBV11-2 and TRBJ2-2, with D unclear. This sequence was found in a female donor with Graves disease. Sequences were derived from peripheral blood mononuclear cells (PBMCs), sampled when the disease was refractory, from a patient treated with antithyroid drugs. CDR3 DNA sequence: TGTGCCAGCAGCACGAGACGGAACACCGGGGAGCTGTTTTTT. It translates to CASSTRRNTGELFF. Combining the CDR3 with reference TRBV11-2 and TRBJ2-2 gives the whole variable domain EAGVAQSPRYKIIEKRQSVAFWCNPISGHATLYWYQQILGQGPKLLIQFQNNGVVDDSQLPKDRFSAERLKGVDSTLKIQPAKLEDSAVYLCASSTRRNTGELFFGEGSRLTVL.